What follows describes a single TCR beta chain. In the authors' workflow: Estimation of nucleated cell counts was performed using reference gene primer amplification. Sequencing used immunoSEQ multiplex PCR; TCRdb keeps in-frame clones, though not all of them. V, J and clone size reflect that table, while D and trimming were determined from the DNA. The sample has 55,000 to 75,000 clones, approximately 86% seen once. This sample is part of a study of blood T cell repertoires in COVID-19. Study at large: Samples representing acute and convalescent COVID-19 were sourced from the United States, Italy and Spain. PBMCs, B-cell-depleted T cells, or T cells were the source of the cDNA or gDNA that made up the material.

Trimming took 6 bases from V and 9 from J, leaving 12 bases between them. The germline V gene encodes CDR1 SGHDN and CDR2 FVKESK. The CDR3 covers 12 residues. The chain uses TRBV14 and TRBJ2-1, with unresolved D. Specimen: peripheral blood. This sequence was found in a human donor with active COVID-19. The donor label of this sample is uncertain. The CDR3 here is CASRQPRGEQFF. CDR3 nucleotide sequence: TGTGCCAGCAGACAACCCCGCGGTGAGCAGTTCTTC.